The clone carrying this TCR beta chain came up a few times. Authors' methods: Using reference gene primer amplification, nucleated cell counts were estimated. Produced via immunoSEQ multiplex PCR; TCRdb's table is partial and in-frame only. D and trimming were read from the DNA, whereas the V and J calls and clone size are those reported in that table. The repertoire holds 75,000 to 100,000 clones, with approximately 78% as singletons. The CDR3 has 16 amino acids. In germline, CDR1 is SGHTA, CDR2 FQGNSA. The trim removed 3 bases at V and 4 bases at J, leaving 10 bases unmatched. This sample is part of a study of blood T cell repertoires in COVID-19. As for the study in general: COVID-19 samples, acute and convalescent, were from the United States, Italy and Spain. Sources were T cells, B-cell-depleted T cells, or PBMCs; the material itself was cDNA or gDNA.

The receptor was isolated from a human donor in a cohort sampled during active COVID-19. Sequenced input: peripheral blood. V gene TRBV7-2 combines with J gene TRBJ1-2; 8 nucleotides align to TRBD1. Here the CDR3 DNA reads TGTGCCAGCAGCTTGGGAACAGGGGGTAAACTCTATGGCTACACCTTC. Translating it yields CASSLGTGGKLYGYTF.